These 18 T cell receptor beta chains share one sample of origin, sequenced in a study of T cell repertoires in cytomegalovirus infection. MiXCR was run by TCRdb on the reads, yielding one entry per CDR3 protein. The sample consists of 75,000 to 95,000 distinct CDR3 sequences, 45% to 50% of them appearing once. These receptors' antigens are unknown. This specimen consisted of CD8+ T cells from cultured PBMCs, obtained from culture after CMV antigen stimulation. These receptors were taken from a human donor in good health (CMV status not recorded). Some clones in this sample may be carry-over from other donors' samples.

CDR3 coding DNA: TGTGCCAGCAGTTTACTCCAGGGGAGGAGTGAAAAACTGTTTTTT. The encoded protein is CASSLLQGRSEKLFF. J is TRBJ1-4 and V is TRBV27; TRBD1 might be the D (6 bases). CDR3 length: 15 amino acids. The V gene's germline CDR1 is MNHEY and CDR2 SMNVEV (reference sequence). Trimming cost V 2 bases and J 7 bases, with 14 bases left between them.

This clonotype has just a few counts. The chain carries TRBV7-2 and TRBJ2-3; perhaps TRBD1 as D (6 bases). The CDR3 runs 21 residues. Trimming shortened V by 3 bases and J by 2 bases, and 30 bases separated the two germline ends. Germline CDR1 is SGHTA and CDR2 is FQGNSA. As DNA, the CDR3 is TGTGCCAGCAGCTTCCCATCTCAGACAGGAGGCCTTGTCTATCACACAGATACGCAGTATTTT. The encoded protein is CASSFPSQTGGLVYHTDTQYF. Supplemented by reference TRBV7-2 and TRBJ2-3, the full variable domain reads GAGVSQSPSNKVTEKGKDVELRCDPISGHTALYWYRQSLGQGLEFLIYFQGNSAPDKSGLPSDRFSAERTGGSVSTLTIQRTQQEDSAVYLCASSFPSQTGGLVYHTDTQYFGPGTRLTVL.

V gene TRBV27 combines with J gene TRBJ2-3; 14 bases match TRBD2. The CDR3 loop spans 17 amino acids. Germline V lookup: CDR1 MNHEY, CDR2 SMNVEV (reference sequence). The V gene end was trimmed by 4 bases and the J gene end by 4 bases; junction bases not matched to a gene: 7. The CDR3 loop reads CASSSRLAGGPSDTQYF. In nucleotides, the CDR3 is TGTGCCAGCAGTTCCCGACTAGCGGGAGGGCCATCAGATACGCAGTATTTT.

The genes are TRBV20-1 and TRBJ1-1, with D possibly being TRBD1 (5 bases). Germline V gene sequence: CDR1 DFQATT, CDR2 SNEGSKA (reference sequence). The CDR3 consists of 11 residues. V gave up 4 bases and J gave up 8 bases, with 11 bases separating them. The DNA for the CDR3 is TGCAGTGCTATGGGGACCCGGGAAGCTTTCTTT. Protein product: CSAMGTREAFF.

Comment on this clonotype: At one end, the junction sequence differs from germline, possibly due to a read error. This chain's CDR3 is CASSEDRGIYVYTF. CDR3 sequence (DNA): TGTGCCAGCAGTGAAGACAGGGGAATCTATGTCTACACCTTC. The V call is TRBV2, the J call TRBJ1-2; the match to TRBD1 covers 7 bases. The CDR3 loop spans 14 amino acids. CDR1 and CDR2 (germline): SNHLY, FYNNEI.

This chain links TRBV7-6 with TRBJ2-3; 13 bases agree with TRBD2. Germline CDR1 reads SGHVS; CDR2 reads FNYEAQ. The CDR3 length is 15 residues. Losses at the gene ends were 4 bases for V and 3 bases for J; bases not matched to a gene: 1. This chain's CDR3 is CASSSTSGRTDTQYF. DNA of the CDR3: TGTGCCAGCAGCTCGACTAGCGGGAGGACAGATACGCAGTATTTT.

The chain combines TRBV7-9 with TRBJ1-6; TRBD1 aligns across 7 bases. This CDR3 spans 14 amino acids. J lost 7 bases, V lost 7 bases, and 7 bases had no gene match. Germline CDR1 SEHNR, CDR2 FQNEAQ (reference sequence). This chain's CDR3 is CASTSGQKNSPLHF. CDR3 nucleotide sequence: TGTGCCAGCACCTCGGGACAGAAGAATTCACCCCTCCACTTT. The whole variable domain, filled in from reference TRBV7-9 and TRBJ1-6, reads DTGVSQNPRHKITKRGQNVTFRCDPISEHNRLYWYRQTLGQGPEFLTYFQNEAQLEKSRLLSDRFSAERPKGSFSTLEIQRTEQGDSAMYLCASTSGQKNSPLHFGNGTRLTVT.

This clonotype was recorded a few times. The V call is TRBV20-1, the J call TRBJ2-2; TRBD1 might be the D (5 bases). The CDR3 length is 13 residues. Trimming cost V 0 bases and J 10 bases, with 12 bases left between them. CDR1 is DFQATT, CDR2 SNEGSKA, per germline (reference sequence). The CDR3 coding sequence is TGCAGTGCTAGAGATCAAGGGGTTGAGGAGCTGTTTTTT. This gives the protein CSARDQGVEELFF.

This clonotype was seen a single time. V and J are TRBV7-3 and TRBJ2-2, with 10 positions matching TRBD1. V shed 5 bases and J 1 base; nucleotides not matched to a gene: 4. This CDR3 region has 16 residues. In germline, CDR1 is SGHTA, CDR2 FQGTGA. CDR3 in DNA: TGTGCCAGCAGCAGATGGGACAGGGGGAACACCGGGGAGCTGTTTTTT. This codes for CASSRWDRGNTGELFF.

The chain recombines TRBV11-2 with TRBJ1-5; possible D gene TRBD1, 6 bases. CDR1 SGHAT and CDR2 FQNNGV come from the germline V gene. The CDR3 extends over 15 amino acids. Trimming stripped 1 base from V and 2 bases from J, with 9 bases between. The CDR3 loop reads CASSLGRGGNQPQHF. CDR3 DNA: TGTGCCAGCAGCTTAGGCAGGGGCGGCAATCAGCCCCAGCATTTT.

The chain links TRBV7-6 to TRBJ1-2, with D tentatively TRBD1 (5 bases). Trimming shortened V by 4 bases and J by 5 bases, and 14 bases separated the two germline ends. The CDR3 runs to 14 residues. The V gene's germline CDR1 is SGHVS and CDR2 FNYEAQ. CDR3: CASSSGGGKYGYTF. CDR3 in DNA: TGTGCCAGCAGCTCCGGCGGGGGGAAATATGGCTACACCTTC.

This clonotype was seen a few times. The genes are TRBV6-5 and TRBJ1-2, with TRBD1 matching 7 bases. The germline V gene has CDR1 MNHEY and CDR2 SVGAGI. CDR3 length equals 13 residues. V was clipped by 7 bases and J by 5 bases; unmatched bases: 7. The CDR3: CASTTGTAYGYTF. The CDR3 DNA reads as TGTGCCAGCACCACCGGGACAGCTTATGGCTACACCTTC.

CDR3: CASTHGRGGNTEAFF. CDR3 coding DNA: TGTGCCAGCACCCACGGTCGGGGTGGGAATACTGAAGCTTTCTTT. The chain has TRBV28 and TRBJ1-1, with D hard to call. Trimming shortened V by 7 bases and J by 5 bases, and 20 bases separated the two germline ends. The V gene's germline CDR1 is MDHEN and CDR2 SYDVKM. The CDR3 runs to 15 residues.

CDR3 loop: CASSIAGGPYNEQFF. Here the CDR3 DNA reads TGTGCCAGTAGTATAGCAGGGGGCCCCTACAATGAGCAGTTCTTC. The chain employs TRBV19 and TRBJ2-1; 8 bases agree with TRBD1. Trimming took 1 base from V and 2 from J; bases not matched to a gene: 1. This CDR3 has 15 residues. Germline CDR1 and CDR2: LNHDA and SQIVND (reference sequence).

This clonotype was seen only a few times. The chain is built from TRBV7-6 and TRBJ2-2; 10 nucleotides agree with TRBD2. The V segment lost 6 bases and the J segment 0 bases; nucleotides outside the gene matches: 4. From germline, CDR1 is SGHVS and CDR2 FNYEAQ. This CDR3 has 16 residues. CDR3 nucleotide sequence: TGTGCCAGCAGTTCGACTAGCGGGTCGAACACCGGGGAGCTGTTTTTT. The encoded protein is CASSSTSGSNTGELFF.

The V and J genes are TRBV20-1 and TRBJ2-7; possibly TRBD1 for D (6 bases). Germline values: CDR1 DFQATT, CDR2 SNEGSKA (reference sequence). The V end was cut by 3 bases, the J end by 4 bases, with 19 bases between. This CDR3 comprises 15 residues. As DNA, the CDR3 is TGCAGTGCTAGGGGCAGGGCCAGGGGTTGGTACGAGCAGTACTTC. Its protein is CSARGRARGWYEQYF.

The chain has TRBV20-1 and TRBJ2-6; the match to TRBD1 covers 9 bases. V lost 3 bases and J lost 3; bases outside the gene matches: 6. This CDR3 contains 16 residues. Germline V gene sequence: CDR1 DFQATT, CDR2 SNEGSKA (reference sequence). The CDR3 loop reads CSARPGTGIGANVLTF. The CDR3 coding sequence is TGCAGTGCTAGGCCCGGGACAGGGATTGGGGCCAACGTCCTGACTTTC.

In its sample, this clonotype was seen a few times. The rearrangement uses TRBV2 and TRBJ1-2; 12 bases fit TRBD1. The V segment lost 11 bases and the J segment 7 bases; nucleotides outside the gene matches: 8. The CDR3 totals 13 residues. CDR1 SNHLY and CDR2 FYNNEI come from the germline V gene. CDR3 sequence (DNA): TGTGCCGACAAGGGGACAGGGGGCTCTGGCTACACCTTC. This gives the protein CADKGTGGSGYTF.